This TCR beta chain was recorded in a study of cytomegalovirus exposure and HLA in healthy donors. From germline, CDR1 is SSHAT and CDR2 FNYEAQ (reference sequence). The CDR3 length is 16 residues. With 5 bases clipped from V and 1 base from J, the junction kept 4 bases outside the gene matches. The PCR was carried out with 60 Vbeta primers and 13 Jbeta primers. Original data processing: As a later analysis found, there were 80 million or so unique TCR beta chains, of which around 10 million were shared. Profiled with immunoSEQ multiplex PCR; TCRdb holds only in-frame clones, not every one. That table is the source of V, J and clone size, and D and trimming were worked out from the DNA. The sample includes 250,000 to 350,000 clones, 75% to 90% of them seen just once. Broader study findings: TCR beta V segments were, for the most part, productive about 87% or about 30% of the time in an earlier analysis. Later analysis indicated greater clonal expansion among HLA-associated TCR beta chains than among equally common other chains.

On this clone: The antigen remains unidentified.

This clonotype was sampled from a girl between 2 and 10 years old in good health and CMV-seronegative. The sequencing input was PBMCs. This chain uses TRBV7-7 with TRBJ2-6, with TRBD1 identical over 8 bases. The CDR3 bases are TGTGCCAGCAGCCCGCAGGGGGCTTCTGGGGCCAACGTCCTGACTTTC. Amino acid sequence: CASSPQGASGANVLTF.